This TCR beta chain was identified during a study of regulatory T cells in long-lasting Graves disease. General observations from the study: Newly diagnosed Graves' patients exceeded persistent ones in TCR diversity.

The time point: persistent/refractory GD, antithyroid drugs over 5 years with positive TRAb. PBMC RNA was the source of the TCR library. About this clonotype itself: Its antigen remains unidentified.

Arm-PCR of CDR3 regions and iRepertoire HTBI primers were the basis on which TCR beta libraries were built. Authors' data handling: Sample data revealed roughly 62 TRBV and some 13 TRBJ segments. TCRdb redid the calling of the multiplex PCR reads with MiXCR, one entry per CDR3 protein. It is TCRdb's table, rather than the study itself, that gives the V and J calls and clone size. This sample has 300,000 to 500,000 distinct CDR3 sequences, with roughly 20% found just once. This TCR was recovered from a female donor with Graves disease. Material: peripheral blood mononuclear cells (PBMCs), obtained when the disease was refractory, from a patient treated with antithyroid drugs.

The CDR3 is CASSSRQGWIDTQYF. For the CDR3, the DNA is TGTGCCAGCAGTTCTCGACAGGGGTGGATAGATACGCAGTATTTT. The chain recombines TRBV27 with TRBJ2-3; 8 bases map to TRBD1. V trimming: 4 bases; J trimming: 5 bases; junction bases outside the gene matches: 8. This CDR3 has 15 residues. CDR1 is MNHEY, CDR2 SMNVEV, per germline (reference sequence).